This T cell receptor beta chain derives from a study of human T cells and chemical hapten exposure (dated by TCRdb to about 2021). Concerning the study at large: For sensitization, 2% DPC in acetone was applied to a roughly 2 cm by roughly 2 cm area of upper inner arm skin. Throughout the study period of around 25 weeks, patients also received therapeutic DPC doses to the scalp every week. Patch tests used Finn chambers with 0.01% DPC on the upper back, scored after 6 days by International Contact Dermatitis Research Group standards. Alopecia areata with under or over 50% scalp involvement, alopecia totalis and alopecia universalis were represented in the patient cohort, which was mostly female. The libraries were sequenced as a pool, and the TCR yield per sample differed mostly because of small variations in library volumes within the pool. This study followed changes in the peripheral blood TCR repertoire in vivo during primary and secondary sensitization of alopecia patients to the hapten diphenylcyclopropenone (DPC). Blood samples were taken from patients before sensitization (week 0) and then at 2, 6 and about 24 weeks after DPC sensitization. Blood for TCR sequencing was provided by twenty-nine alopecia patients at one to four time points (pre-sensitization, 2, 6 and 24 weeks). On the study overall, not on this receptor specifically: All patients had alopecia, a presumed autoimmune disease, so their immune response might differ from that of healthy individuals. Patch test score was positively correlated with the number of PT1 expanded TCRs, with significance at thresholds 8, 16 and 32 but not at 4. Expanded TCRs formed significantly more large CDR3 similarity clusters than pre-sensitization or healthy control sets, consistent with antigen-driven responses. Repeated subsampling changed both the strength of the expansion versus patch-test correlation and the threshold at which the correlation became significant. DPC sensitization did not change how many TCRs were above 1 in 1000 frequency, and no evidence was found of alterations in global repertoire structure.

This clonotype was detected ten times or more. The target of this receptor is not known. No much larger clone is present one base from it, and per-base qualities are unavailable. Library preparation was by RACE. TCRdb shows the sequencer as NextSeq 500. Library preparation attached unique molecular identifiers to individual cDNA molecules for quantitative, reproducible TCR counting. For every blood RNA sample, sequencing covered both the TCR alpha and TCR beta chains. Regarding the original processing steps: Samples had a median of around 92,000 TCRs, with a range from about 23,224 to 750,000. The Decombinator software suite was used to annotate V, J and CDR3 in the TCR reads. For PS versus PT1 abundance plots, all samples were subsampled to the same number of TCRs (28,000). TCRs were defined as expanded if absent before sensitization and observed at least eight times at the 2-week time point. The public reads were reanalyzed by TCRdb: fastp trimming at Q25, MiXCR alignment, in-frame beta chains only. CDR3 protein sequences are deduplicated, and each keeps its most common genes and DNA. The V and J calls, along with clone size, are taken from TCRdb and not from the paper's own processing. The sample table lists about 42,000 distinct CDR3 sequences, around 11% of them with a count of one. The top ten hold 4.5% to 6% of the sample.

The time point label corresponds to: pre-sensitization, week 0. The treatment or condition label, read with the paper, signifies: therapeutic diphenylcyclopropenone sensitization with weekly scalp DPC. At each patch-test visit, blood was drawn before the patch test was applied. Patients were eligible if aged 18 to 70, diagnosed with alopecia and judged suitable for DPC therapy, and pregnant patients were excluded. Total RNA was extracted from unfractionated whole blood collected in Tempus Blood RNA tubes. Taken from cysteine to phenylalanine, the CDR3 has 18 residues. CDR3 DNA is the only sequence kept; it has 54 bases, read in frame from the first base. Based on the germline V gene, the CDR1 and CDR2 sequences are SGHDN and FVKESK. The V end gives up 5 bases and the J end 0 bases, leaving 12 bases in the junction not matched to a gene.

Here the chain combines TRBV14 and TRBJ2-5; TRBD2 lines up with 10 middle nucleotides. The source is a woman between 25 and 40 years old with alopecia areata. Some clones in this sample may be carry-over from other donors' samples. Sequences were derived from whole blood, sampled in connection with sensitization to the hapten diphenylcyclopropenone (DPC). The DNA reads as follows: TGTGCCAGCAGCTTTGGCTGGAGCGGGAGGGTAAACCAAGAGACCCAGTACTTC. Its translation is CASSFGWSGRVNQETQYF. The variable domain in full, with residues beyond the CDR3 obtained from the reference TRBV14 and TRBJ2-5 genes, is EAGVTQFPSHSVIEKGQTVTLRCDPISGHDNLYWYRRVMGKEIKFLLHFVKESKQDESGMPNNRFLAERTGGTYSTLKVQPAELEDSGVYFCASSFGWSGRVNQETQYFGPGTRLLVL.